The source of this T cell receptor beta chain is a study of cytomegalovirus exposure and HLA in healthy donors. Germline lookup yields CDR1 LGHNA and CDR2 YSLEER. The CDR3 runs 17 residues. Trimming took 0 bases from V and 2 from J, leaving 13 bases between them. Researchers ran the PCR with 60 Vbeta and 13 Jbeta primers. Only in-frame clones appear in the TCRdb table, and some are missing; sequencing was by immunoSEQ multiplex PCR. Here the sample spans under 200,000 clones, about 80% being singletons. The chain is built from TRBV4-3 and TRBJ2-2; D unclear. The sequence was obtained from a woman in her fifties or sixties in good health and CMV-seropositive. The sequencing sample was made of PBMCs. The CDR3: CASSQEEGTVNTGELFF. The CDR3 DNA follows: TGCGCCAGCAGCCAAGAAGAAGGTACAGTTAACACCGGGGAGCTGTTTTTT.